The clone carrying this T cell receptor beta chain was seen once. Antigen: not known. The data belong to a study of cytomegalovirus exposure and HLA in healthy donors. Study background: Membership in the Caucasian-associated ancestry cluster was found for 75% to 85% of 300 to 400 genotyped donors.

Primers for the PCR totalled 60 Vbeta and 13 Jbeta. Profiled with immunoSEQ multiplex PCR; TCRdb holds only in-frame clones, not every one. The sample contains about 130,000 clones, roughly three quarters of which appear only once. Study observations and caveats: In a later analysis, a missense DCLRE1C variant was linked to TCR beta V- and J-gene trimming. It was taken for granted in presence/absence analyses that sequencing depth across donors was roughly uniform.

The TCR sequence derives from a man under 40 in good health and CMV-seronegative. Sequenced sample: PBMCs.

The CDR3 loop reads CASSPTGAYNEQFF. Written as DNA, the CDR3 is TGCGCCAGCAGCCCGACGGGTGCTTACAATGAGCAGTTCTTC. The chain joins TRBV5-1 to TRBJ2-1; unclear D gene. Germline CDR1 reads SGHRS; CDR2 reads YFSETQ. Trimming removed 4 bases from V and 4 bases from J, with 12 bases in between. The CDR3 extends over 14 amino acids.